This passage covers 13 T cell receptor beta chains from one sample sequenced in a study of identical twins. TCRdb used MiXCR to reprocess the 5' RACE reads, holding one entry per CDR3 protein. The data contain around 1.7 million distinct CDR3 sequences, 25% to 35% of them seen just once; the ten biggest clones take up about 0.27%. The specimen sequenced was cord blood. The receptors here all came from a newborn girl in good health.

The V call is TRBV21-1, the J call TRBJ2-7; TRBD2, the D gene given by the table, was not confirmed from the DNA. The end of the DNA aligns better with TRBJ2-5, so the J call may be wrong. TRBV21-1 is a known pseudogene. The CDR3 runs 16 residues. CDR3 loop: CASSFLAGGPQETQYF. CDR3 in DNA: TGTGCCAGCAGCTTTCTAGCGGGAGGGCCCCAAGAGACCCAGTACTTC.

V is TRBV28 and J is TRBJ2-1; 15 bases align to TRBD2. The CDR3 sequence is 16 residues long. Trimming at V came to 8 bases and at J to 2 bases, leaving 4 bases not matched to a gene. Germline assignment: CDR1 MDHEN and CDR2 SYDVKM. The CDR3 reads CASEGLAGGPYNEQFF. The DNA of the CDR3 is TGTGCCAGCGAAGGACTAGCGGGAGGGCCCTACAATGAGCAGTTCTTC.

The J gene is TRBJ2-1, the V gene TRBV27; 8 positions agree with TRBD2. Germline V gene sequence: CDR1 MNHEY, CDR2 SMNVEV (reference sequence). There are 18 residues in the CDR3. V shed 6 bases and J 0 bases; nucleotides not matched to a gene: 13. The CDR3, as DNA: TGTGCCAGCAGCCCGGTACTAGCGGAAACCGGCTCCTACAATGAGCAGTTCTTC. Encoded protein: CASSPVLAETGSYNEQFF.

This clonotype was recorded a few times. This CDR3 is CASSLAQGAEAFF. CDR3 DNA sequence: TGTGCCAGCAGCTTAGCGCAGGGGGCTGAAGCTTTCTTT. This chain joins TRBV7-9 and TRBJ1-1; TRBD1 aligns across 7 bases. The CDR3 sequence is 13 residues long. Trimming at V came to 0 bases and at J to 6 bases, leaving 1 base not matched to a gene. Germline assignment: CDR1 SEHNR and CDR2 FQNEAQ (reference sequence).

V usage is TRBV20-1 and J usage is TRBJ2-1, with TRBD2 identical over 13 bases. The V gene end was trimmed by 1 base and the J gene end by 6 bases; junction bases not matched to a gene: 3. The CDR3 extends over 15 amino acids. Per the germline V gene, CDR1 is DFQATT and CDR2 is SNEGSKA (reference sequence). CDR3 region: CSARATSGRVNEQFF. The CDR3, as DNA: TGCAGTGCTAGAGCCACTAGCGGGAGGGTCAATGAGCAGTTCTTC.

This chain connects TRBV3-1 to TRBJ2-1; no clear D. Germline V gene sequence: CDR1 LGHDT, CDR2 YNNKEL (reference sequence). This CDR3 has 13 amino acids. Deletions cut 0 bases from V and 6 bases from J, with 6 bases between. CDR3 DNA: TGTGCCAGCAGCCAAGACCCTACCAATGAGCAGTTCTTC. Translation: CASSQDPTNEQFF.

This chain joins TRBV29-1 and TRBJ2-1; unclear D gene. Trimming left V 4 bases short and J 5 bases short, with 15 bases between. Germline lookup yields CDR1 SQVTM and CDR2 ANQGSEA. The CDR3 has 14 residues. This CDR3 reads CSVGVGENHNEQFF. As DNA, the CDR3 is TGCAGCGTTGGGGTCGGAGAGAACCACAATGAGCAGTTCTTC.

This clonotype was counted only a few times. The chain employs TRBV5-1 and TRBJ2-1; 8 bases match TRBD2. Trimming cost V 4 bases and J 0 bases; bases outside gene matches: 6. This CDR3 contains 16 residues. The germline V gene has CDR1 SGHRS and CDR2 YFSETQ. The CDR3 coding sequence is TGCGCCAGCAGCACGACCGGGACTAGCTCCTACAATGAGCAGTTCTTC. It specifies CASSTTGTSSYNEQFF.

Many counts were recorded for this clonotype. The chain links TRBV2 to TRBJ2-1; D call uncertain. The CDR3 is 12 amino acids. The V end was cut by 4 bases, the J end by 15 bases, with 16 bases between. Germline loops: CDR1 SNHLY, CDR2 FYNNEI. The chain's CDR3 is CASSVGSSDPFF. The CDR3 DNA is TGTGCCAGCAGTGTCGGGTCCTCAGATCCGTTCTTC.

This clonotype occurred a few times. CDR3: CASSFFASTSYEQYF. Written as DNA, the CDR3 is TGTGCCAGCAGTTTCTTCGCTAGCACCTCCTACGAGCAGTACTTC. This chain joins TRBV27 and TRBJ2-7; D might be TRBD2 (5 bases). V was cut by 3 bases and J by 0 bases, with 12 bases left in between. The CDR3 spans 15 residues. Germline values: CDR1 MNHEY, CDR2 SMNVEV (reference sequence).

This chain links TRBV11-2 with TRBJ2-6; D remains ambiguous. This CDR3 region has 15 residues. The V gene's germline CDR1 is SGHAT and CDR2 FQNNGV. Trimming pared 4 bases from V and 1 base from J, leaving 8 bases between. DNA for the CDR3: TGTGCCAGCAGCTCAACGGGTTCTGGGGCCAACGTCCTGACTTTC. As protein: CASSSTGSGANVLTF.

DNA of the CDR3: TGCGCCAGCAGCTGGGACACCATCTATGGCTACACCTTC. Its translation is CASSWDTIYGYTF. V is TRBV5-1 and J is TRBJ1-2; TRBD1 might be the D (6 bases). The CDR3 spans 13 residues. Looked up from germline, CDR1 is SGHRS and CDR2 is YFSETQ. Trimming took 3 bases from V and 4 from J, leaving 10 bases between them.

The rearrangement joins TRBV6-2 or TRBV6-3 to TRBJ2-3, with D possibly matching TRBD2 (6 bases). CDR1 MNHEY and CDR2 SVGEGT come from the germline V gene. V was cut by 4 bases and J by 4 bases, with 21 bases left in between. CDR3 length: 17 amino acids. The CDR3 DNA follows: TGTGCCAGCAGTTCCCGGGGACTGACATGGGGCGCAGATACGCAGTATTTT. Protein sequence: CASSSRGLTWGADTQYF.